This T cell receptor beta chain was profiled in a study of blood T cells in healthy people across ages. Per germline, CDR1 SEHNR and CDR2 FQNEAQ (reference sequence). The CDR3 consists of 15 residues. A few counts support this clonotype. Its antigen is as yet unknown. Its ends do not fully match the called genes, so a read error is possible. It was with a sample-barcoded 5' primer and a J-beta primer mix that a second PCR of roughly 7 to 12 cycles was run. TCRdb re-analysed the 5' RACE reads in MiXCR, keeping a single row per CDR3 protein. In the table there are over a million distinct CDR3 sequences, 42% of which are singletons. General study findings and limits: It was the long-lived donors that had more naive CD4+ cells and higher diversity than aged donors. Roughly linear age-related decline in beta diversity appeared, significant by age approximately 40.

Isolation yielded PBMCs, at least 6.5 million per sample, in every case. The receptor was derived from a woman under 30 in good health. The chain uses TRBV7-9 and TRBJ2-1; 7 nucleotides align to TRBD1. The sequenced sample was blood. The CDR3 here is CASTLTGAPYNEQFF. CDR3 nucleotides: TGTGCCAGCACCTTAACAGGGGCCCCCTACAATGAGCAGTTCTTC. Full variable domain (rest looked up from reference TRBV7-9 and TRBJ2-1): DTGVSQNPRHKITKRGQNVTFRCDPISEHNRLYWYRQTLGQGPEFLTYFQNEAQLEKSRLLSDRFSAERPKGSFSTLEIQRTEQGDSAMYLCASTLTGAPYNEQFFGPGTRLTVL.